The T cell receptor (beta chain) described here comes from a study of metastatic and nonmetastatic thyroid tumors. Study results and limitations: Significantly higher TCR beta diversity was reportedly seen in malignant thyroid tumors than benign nodules, in blood and tumor.

CDR1 MNHNS and CDR2 SASEGT come from the germline V gene. The CDR3 sequence is 17 residues long. The V end was cut by 6 bases, the J end by 7 bases, with 22 bases between. TCRdb reprocessed the PCR reads via MiXCR. The table lists around 20,000 clones, about a fifth of them singletons. Every patient underwent thyroid surgery untreated. This clone was seen repeatedly, ten times or more. Its target is unknown. This sequence was found in a female donor with papillary thyroid cancer or a benign thyroid nodule (not recorded which). Some clones in this sample may be carry-over from other donors' samples. Input material: tumor tissue. V gene TRBV6-1 combines with J gene TRBJ1-6; tentatively, D is TRBD1 (5 bases). The CDR3, as DNA: TGTGCCAGCAGGCACCGGGACCTCCGCATGGGGAATTCACCCCTCCACTTT. As protein: CASRHRDLRMGNSPLHF.